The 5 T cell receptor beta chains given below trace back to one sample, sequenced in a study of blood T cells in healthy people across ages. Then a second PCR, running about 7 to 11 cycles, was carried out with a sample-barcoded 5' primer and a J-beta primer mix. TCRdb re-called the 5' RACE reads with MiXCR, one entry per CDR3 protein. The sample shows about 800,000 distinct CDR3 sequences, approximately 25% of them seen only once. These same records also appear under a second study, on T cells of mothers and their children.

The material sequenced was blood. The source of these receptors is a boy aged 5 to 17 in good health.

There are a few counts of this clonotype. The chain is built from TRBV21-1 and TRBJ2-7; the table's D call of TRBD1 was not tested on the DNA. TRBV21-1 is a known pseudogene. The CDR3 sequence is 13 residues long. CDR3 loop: CARVDRGLYEQYF. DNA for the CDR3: TGTGCCAGGGTGGACAGGGGATTATACGAGCAGTACTTC.

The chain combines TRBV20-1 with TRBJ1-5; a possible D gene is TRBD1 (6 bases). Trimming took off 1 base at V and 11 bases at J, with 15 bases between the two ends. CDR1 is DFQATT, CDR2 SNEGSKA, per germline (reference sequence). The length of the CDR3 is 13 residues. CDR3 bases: TGCAGTGCTAGAGGGGACACCCGTTGGGCCCAGCATTTT. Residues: CSARGDTRWAQHF.

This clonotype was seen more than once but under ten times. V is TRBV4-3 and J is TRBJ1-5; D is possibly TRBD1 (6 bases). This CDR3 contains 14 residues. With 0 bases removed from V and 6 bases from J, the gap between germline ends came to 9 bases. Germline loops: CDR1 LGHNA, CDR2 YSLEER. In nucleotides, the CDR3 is TGCGCCAGCAGCCAAGACAGGGGAATTCAGCCCCAGCATTTT. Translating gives CASSQDRGIQPQHF.

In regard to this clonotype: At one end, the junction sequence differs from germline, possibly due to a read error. The CDR3 bases are TGTGCCACCAGTGATCCAATGGGAGCGGGTACGAACACCGGAGAGCTGTTTTTT. Its protein is CATSDPMGAGTNTGELFF. V is TRBV24-1 and J is TRBJ2-2; D may be TRBD2 (6 bases). The CDR3 runs 18 residues. CDR1 and CDR2 from the germline V gene are KGHDR and SFDVKD.

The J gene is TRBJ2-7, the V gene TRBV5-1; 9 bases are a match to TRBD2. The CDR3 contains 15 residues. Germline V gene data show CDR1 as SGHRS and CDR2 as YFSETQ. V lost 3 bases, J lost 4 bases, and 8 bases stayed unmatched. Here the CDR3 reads CASSYSGSGAYEQYF. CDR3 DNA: TGCGCCAGCAGCTATAGCGGGAGCGGCGCTTACGAGCAGTACTTC. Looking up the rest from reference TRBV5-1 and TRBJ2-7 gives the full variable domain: KAGVTQTPRYLIKTRGQQVTLSCSPISGHRSVSWYQQTPGQGLQFLFEYFSETQRNKGNFPGRFSGRQFSNSRSEMNVSTLELGDSALYLCASSYSGSGAYEQYFGPGTRLTVT.